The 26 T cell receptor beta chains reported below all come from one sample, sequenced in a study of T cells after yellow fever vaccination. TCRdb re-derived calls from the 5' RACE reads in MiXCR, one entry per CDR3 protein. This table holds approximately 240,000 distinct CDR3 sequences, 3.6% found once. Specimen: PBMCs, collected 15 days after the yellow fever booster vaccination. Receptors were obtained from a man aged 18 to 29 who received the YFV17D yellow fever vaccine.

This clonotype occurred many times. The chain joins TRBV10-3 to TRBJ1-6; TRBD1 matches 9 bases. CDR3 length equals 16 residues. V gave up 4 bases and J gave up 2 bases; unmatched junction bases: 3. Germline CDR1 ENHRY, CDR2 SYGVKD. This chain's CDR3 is CAISATGGAYNSPLHF. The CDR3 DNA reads TGTGCCATCAGTGCAACAGGGGGCGCCTATAATTCACCCCTCCACTTT.

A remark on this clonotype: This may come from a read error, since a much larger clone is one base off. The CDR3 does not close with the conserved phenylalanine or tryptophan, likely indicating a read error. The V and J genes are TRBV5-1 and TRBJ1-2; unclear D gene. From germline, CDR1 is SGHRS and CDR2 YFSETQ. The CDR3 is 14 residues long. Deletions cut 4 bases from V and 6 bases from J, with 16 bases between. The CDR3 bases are TGCGCCAGCAGCGCCACCGTTGGACTTGATGGCTACACCCTC. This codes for CASSATVGLDGYTL.

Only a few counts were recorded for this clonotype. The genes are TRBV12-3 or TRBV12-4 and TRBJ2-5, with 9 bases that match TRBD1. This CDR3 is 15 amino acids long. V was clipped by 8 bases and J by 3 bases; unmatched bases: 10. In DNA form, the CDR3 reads TGTGCCAGCGGAACAGGGGGCGCAGGGAAAGAGACCCAGTACTTC. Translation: CASGTGGAGKETQYF.

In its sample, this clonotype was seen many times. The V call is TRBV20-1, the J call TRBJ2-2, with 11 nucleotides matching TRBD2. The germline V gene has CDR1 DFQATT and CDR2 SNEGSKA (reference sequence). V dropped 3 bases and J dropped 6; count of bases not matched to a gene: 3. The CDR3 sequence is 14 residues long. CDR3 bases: TGCAGTGCTAGCCCTAGCGGGGGGTCCGGGGAGCTGTTTTTT. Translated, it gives CSASPSGGSGELFF.

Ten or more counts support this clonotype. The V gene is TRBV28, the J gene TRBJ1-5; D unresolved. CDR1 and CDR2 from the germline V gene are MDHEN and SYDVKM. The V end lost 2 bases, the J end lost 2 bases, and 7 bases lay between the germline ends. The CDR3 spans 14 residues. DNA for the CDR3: TGTGCCAGCAGTTTAGAAAGGGGCAATCAGCCCCAGCATTTT. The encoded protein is CASSLERGNQPQHF.

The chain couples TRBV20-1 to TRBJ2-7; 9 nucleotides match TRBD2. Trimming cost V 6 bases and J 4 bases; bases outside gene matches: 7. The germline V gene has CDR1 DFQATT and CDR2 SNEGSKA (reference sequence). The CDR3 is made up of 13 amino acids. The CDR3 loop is CSALPSGVYEQYF. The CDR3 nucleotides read TGCAGTGCCCTTCCTAGCGGGGTTTACGAGCAGTACTTC.

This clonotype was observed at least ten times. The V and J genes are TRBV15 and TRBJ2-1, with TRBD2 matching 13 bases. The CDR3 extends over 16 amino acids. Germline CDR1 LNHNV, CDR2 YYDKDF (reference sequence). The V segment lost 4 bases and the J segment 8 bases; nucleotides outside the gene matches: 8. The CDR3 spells CATSKGLAGAIYEQFF. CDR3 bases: TGTGCCACCAGCAAAGGACTAGCGGGGGCTATCTATGAGCAGTTCTTC.

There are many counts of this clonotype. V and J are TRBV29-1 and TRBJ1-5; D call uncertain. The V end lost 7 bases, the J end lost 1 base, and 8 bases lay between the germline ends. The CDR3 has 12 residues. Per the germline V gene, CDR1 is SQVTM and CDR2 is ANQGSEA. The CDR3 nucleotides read TGCAGCGCTTCGGACAGCAATCAGCCCCAGCATTTT. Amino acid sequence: CSASDSNQPQHF.

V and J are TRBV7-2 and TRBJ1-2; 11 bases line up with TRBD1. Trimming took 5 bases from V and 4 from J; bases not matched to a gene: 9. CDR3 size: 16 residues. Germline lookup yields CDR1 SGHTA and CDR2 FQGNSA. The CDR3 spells CASSLSGTGGVYGYTF. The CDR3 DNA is TGTGCCAGCAGCCTTTCCGGGACAGGGGGTGTCTATGGCTACACCTTC.

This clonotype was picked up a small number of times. CDR3 bases: TGTGCCACCAGTGCACCAGGACAGATTAACTACGAGCAGTACTTC. Its protein product is CATSAPGQINYEQYF. The rearrangement links TRBV24-1 to TRBJ2-7, with D possibly TRBD1 on 6 matching bases. Germline CDR1 and CDR2: KGHDR and SFDVKD. Trimming removed 5 bases from V and 3 bases from J, with 16 bases in between. The CDR3 has 15 residues.

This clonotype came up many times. DNA of the CDR3: TGTGCCAGCAGCTTAACAGGCAGCTATGGCTACACCTTC. Its protein is CASSLTGSYGYTF. The rearrangement uses TRBV7-2 and TRBJ1-2; D might be TRBD1 (5 bases). This CDR3 spans 13 amino acids. Trimming removed 2 bases at V and 4 bases at J, with 8 bases between. From germline, CDR1 is SGHTA and CDR2 FQGNSA.

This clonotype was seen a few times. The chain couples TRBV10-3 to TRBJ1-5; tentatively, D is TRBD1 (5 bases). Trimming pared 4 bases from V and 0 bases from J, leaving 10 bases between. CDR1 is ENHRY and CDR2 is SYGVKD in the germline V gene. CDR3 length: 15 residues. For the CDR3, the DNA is TGTGCCATCAGTGGAGACAGAGCTAGCAATCAGCCCCAGCATTTT. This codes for CAISGDRASNQPQHF.

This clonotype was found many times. This CDR3 is CAISVETDNEQFF. CDR3 sequence (DNA): TGTGCCATCAGTGTGGAGACAGACAATGAGCAGTTCTTC. This chain uses TRBV10-3 with TRBJ2-1, with D perhaps TRBD1 (5 bases). In germline, CDR1 is ENHRY, CDR2 SYGVKD. This CDR3 spans 13 amino acids. V lost 4 bases and J lost 5, with 9 bases in between.

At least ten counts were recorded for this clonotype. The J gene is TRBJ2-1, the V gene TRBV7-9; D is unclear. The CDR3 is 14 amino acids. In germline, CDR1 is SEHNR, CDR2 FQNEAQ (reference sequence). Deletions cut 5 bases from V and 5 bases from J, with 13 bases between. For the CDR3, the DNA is TGTGCCAGCAGCCGACTGCTTATGGACAATGAGCAGTTCTTC. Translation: CASSRLLMDNEQFF.

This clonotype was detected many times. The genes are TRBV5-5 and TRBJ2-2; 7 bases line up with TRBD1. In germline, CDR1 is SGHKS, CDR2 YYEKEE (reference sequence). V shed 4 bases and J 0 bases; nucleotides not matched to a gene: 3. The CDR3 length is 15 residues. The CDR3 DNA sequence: TGTGCCAGCAGCGACGACAGGGCGAACACCGGGGAGCTGTTTTTT. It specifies CASSDDRANTGELFF.

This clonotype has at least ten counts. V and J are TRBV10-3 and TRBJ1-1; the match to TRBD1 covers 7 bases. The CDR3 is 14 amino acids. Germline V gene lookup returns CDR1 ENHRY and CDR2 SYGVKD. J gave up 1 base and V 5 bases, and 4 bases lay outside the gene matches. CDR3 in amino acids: CAISIGTENTEAFF. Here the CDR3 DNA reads TGTGCCATCAGTATAGGGACAGAGAACACTGAAGCTTTCTTT.

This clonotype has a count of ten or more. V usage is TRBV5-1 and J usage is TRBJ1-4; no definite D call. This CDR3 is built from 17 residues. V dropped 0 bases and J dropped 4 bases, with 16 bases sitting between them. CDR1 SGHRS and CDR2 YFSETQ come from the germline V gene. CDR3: CASSLDVTVGNNEKLFF. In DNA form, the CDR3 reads TGCGCCAGCAGCTTGGACGTCACGGTGGGGAATAATGAAAAACTGTTTTTT.

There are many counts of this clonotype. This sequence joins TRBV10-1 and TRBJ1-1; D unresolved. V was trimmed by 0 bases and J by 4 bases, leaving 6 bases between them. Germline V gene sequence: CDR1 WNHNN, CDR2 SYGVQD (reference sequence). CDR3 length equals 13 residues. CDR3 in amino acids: CASSESIGTEAFF. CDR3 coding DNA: TGCGCCAGCAGTGAGTCGATCGGCACTGAAGCTTTCTTT.

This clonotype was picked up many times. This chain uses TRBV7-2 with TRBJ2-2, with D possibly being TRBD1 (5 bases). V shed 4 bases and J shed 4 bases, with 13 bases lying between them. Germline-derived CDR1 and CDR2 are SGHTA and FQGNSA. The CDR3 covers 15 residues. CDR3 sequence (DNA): TGTGCCAGCAGCTGGGCTATTAGGGGCACCGGGGAGCTGTTTTTT. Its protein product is CASSWAIRGTGELFF.

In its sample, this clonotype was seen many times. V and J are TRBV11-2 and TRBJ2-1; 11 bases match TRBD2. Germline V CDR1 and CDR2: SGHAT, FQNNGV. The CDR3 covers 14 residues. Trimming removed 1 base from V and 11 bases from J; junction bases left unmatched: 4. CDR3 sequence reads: CASSLVVAGGKQFF. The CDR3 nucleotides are TGTGCCAGCAGCTTAGTGGTAGCGGGGGGGAAGCAGTTCTTC.

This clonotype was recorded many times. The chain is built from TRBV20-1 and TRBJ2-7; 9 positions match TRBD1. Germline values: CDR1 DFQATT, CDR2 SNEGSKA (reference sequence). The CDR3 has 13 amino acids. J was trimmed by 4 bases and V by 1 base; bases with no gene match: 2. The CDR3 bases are TGCAGTGCTAGAGGGGGACAGGGTTACGAGCAGTACTTC. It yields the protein CSARGGQGYEQYF.

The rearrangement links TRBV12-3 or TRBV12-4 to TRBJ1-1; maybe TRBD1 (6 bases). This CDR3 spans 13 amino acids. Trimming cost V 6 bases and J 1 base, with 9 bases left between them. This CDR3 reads CASRRDTNTEAFF. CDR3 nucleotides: TGTGCCAGCAGACGGGACACGAACACTGAAGCTTTCTTT.

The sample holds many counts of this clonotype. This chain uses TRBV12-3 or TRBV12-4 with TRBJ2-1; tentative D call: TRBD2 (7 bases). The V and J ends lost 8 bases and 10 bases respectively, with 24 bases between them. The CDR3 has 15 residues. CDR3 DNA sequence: TGTGCCAGCGTCCAGGGGCTAGCGGCCAGAGGGGAGCAGTTCTTC. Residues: CASVQGLAARGEQFF.

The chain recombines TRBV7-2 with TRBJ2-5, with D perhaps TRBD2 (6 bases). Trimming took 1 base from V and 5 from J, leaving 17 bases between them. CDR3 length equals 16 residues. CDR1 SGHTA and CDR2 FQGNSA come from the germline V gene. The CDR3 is CASSLGVAAGRETQYF. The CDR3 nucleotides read TGTGCCAGCAGCTTAGGCGTGGCGGCGGGGCGGGAGACCCAGTACTTC.

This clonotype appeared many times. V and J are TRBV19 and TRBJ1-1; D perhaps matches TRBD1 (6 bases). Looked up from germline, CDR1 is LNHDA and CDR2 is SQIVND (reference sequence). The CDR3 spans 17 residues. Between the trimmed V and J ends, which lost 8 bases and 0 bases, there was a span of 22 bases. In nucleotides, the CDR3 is TGTGCCAGTTCTTGGGGGCAGGGTCTACCTATGAACACTGAAGCTTTCTTT. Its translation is CASSWGQGLPMNTEAFF.

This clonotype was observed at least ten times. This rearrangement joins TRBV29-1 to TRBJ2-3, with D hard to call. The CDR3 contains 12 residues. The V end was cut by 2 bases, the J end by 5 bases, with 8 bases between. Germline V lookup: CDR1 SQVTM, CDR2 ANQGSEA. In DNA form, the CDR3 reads TGCAGCGTTGAACAAGACGGAGATACGCAGTATTTT. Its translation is CSVEQDGDTQYF.